This TCR beta chain is from a study of PD-L1 blockade in urothelial cancer. Study-level information: Intravenous atezolizumab, 1,200 mg every 3 weeks, was begun by patients around 2014. Bladder-origin urothelial cancer in males described about 85% of the roughly 30 patients. T cells numbered a median of about 150,000 in the blood samples.

TCRdb's copy holds only in-frame clones and misses some; the assay was immunoSEQ multiplex PCR. This table holds roughly 120,000 clones, around 93% found once. Germline CDR1 MDHEN, CDR2 SYDVKM. The CDR3 is 15 amino acids. The junction had 7 bases not matched to a gene; V was cut back by 4 bases and J by 4 bases. Time point here: peripheral blood 6 weeks after treatment start. Urothelial carcinoma, locally advanced or metastatic, affected the patients. This clonotype was obtained from a man between 60 and 70 years old with urothelial cancer. V is TRBV28 and J is TRBJ2-7, with 10 positions matching TRBD1. Sequencing was performed on PBMCs, taken around atezolizumab (anti-PD-L1) treatment. CDR3 amino acids: CASSSLTGGLYEQYF. The CDR3 nucleotides read TGTGCCAGCAGTTCTTTGACAGGGGGCCTATACGAGCAGTACTTC.